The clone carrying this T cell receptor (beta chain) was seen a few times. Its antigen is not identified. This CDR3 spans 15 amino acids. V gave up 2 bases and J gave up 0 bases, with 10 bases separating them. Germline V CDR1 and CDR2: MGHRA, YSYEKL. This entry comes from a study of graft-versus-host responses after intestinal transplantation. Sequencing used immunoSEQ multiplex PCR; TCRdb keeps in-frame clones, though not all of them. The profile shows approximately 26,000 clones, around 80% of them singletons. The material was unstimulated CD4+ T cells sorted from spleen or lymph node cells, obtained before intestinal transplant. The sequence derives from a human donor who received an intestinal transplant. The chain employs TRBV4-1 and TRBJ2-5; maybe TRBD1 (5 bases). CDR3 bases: TGCGCCAGCAGCCAATCAGGACACAACCAAGAGACCCAGTACTTC. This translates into CASSQSGHNQETQYF.